Given below is one T cell receptor (beta chain) in context. Its cognate antigen has yet to be identified. No qualities accompany the bases; no much larger clone lies one base away. From its cysteine to its phenylalanine, the CDR3 spans 16 amino acids. The CDR3 DNA has 48 bases and is translated from base 1. The germline V gene (reference sequence) sets CDR1 to SGHAT and CDR2 to FQDESV. V is shortened by 4 bases, J by 3 bases, and the region joining them spans 15 bases. The CDR3 regions of human TCRbeta chains were analyzed by immunosequencing. As for the authors' bioinformatics: TCRs in the repertoires were compared against a reference library of SARS-CoV-2-specific TCRs that had been generated with the MIRA antigen-specificity platform. Breadth meant the fraction of unique TCRs that were SARS-CoV-2-associated, whereas depth meant the fraction of total T cells that were SARS-CoV-2-associated. Using the MIRA data, every spike-specific TCR was mapped to the spike region that the TCR reacted to and assigned to either a CD4 or a CD8 class. Log10-transformed breadth and depth values were compared by one-way ANOVA with Sidak's multiple comparisons tests. TCRdb stores this immuneACCESS table with in-frame sequences only. Part of the clones is absent; in the studies checked, under half of the shortfall reflects unresolved V genes, and no reason is known for the rest. That table is the source of V, J and clone size, and D and trimming were worked out from the DNA. The sample table shows 110,000 to 150,000 clones, and around 93% are seen once. The ten largest clones represent more than 8% of the sample.

The sample comes from a study of T cell responses to AZD1222 COVID-19 vaccine (dated by TCRdb to the early 2020s). Context from the whole study: AZD1222 recipients with second doses at about 4 weeks or about 12 weeks were pooled, because spike-specific TCR depth and breadth did not differ between schedules. TCR sequencing was performed for over 230 trial participants, of whom about 200 were given two doses of AZD1222 and approximately 25 were given two doses of MenACWY control vaccine. Enrollment into the trials was organized by age into subgroups of 18-55, 56-69 and 70-plus years, and those subgroups contained roughly 150, 30 and 60 TCR-sequenced participants, respectively.

Study-wide findings and limitations: Because no day 14 peak-response samples were available, the repertoires could be characterized only after the peak T cell response. Reportedly, almost half of the unique spike-specific TCRs recognized epitopes lying outside the regions that are mutated in the B.1.351 and B.1.1.7 variants. Conclusions about previously exposed vaccinees were limited because only 6 or 7 AZD1222 recipients were SARS-CoV-2 seropositive at baseline. The 56-69-year group was small, and its depth increase did not reach significance, likely because of low power. The vaccine-associated CD4 TCRs covered the entire spike protein, and the dominant responses fell in regions 160-218 and 743-854. After two AZD1222 doses, both the breadth and the depth of spike-specific TCRs were significantly higher than at day 0 and than in MenACWY recipients. Most participants were white British and females outnumbered males, and the authors suggested that clonal diversity may have been underestimated.

The label giving this sample's time point can be read as: baseline before first vaccination. Samples from vaccinated people were obtained from the UK trials COV001 and COV002, which included a single-blind randomized controlled phase 2/3 trial of AZD1222 (ChAdOx1 nCoV-19) in healthy adults. Trial participant PBMC samples were collected at day 0 and day 28 after the second dose for TCRbeta chain sequencing. This receptor was obtained from an adult in good health. The sample in question was peripheral blood, obtained on day 0 of AZD1222 vaccination. The sequence joins TRBV11-1 to TRBJ2-2; the D gene identity is not certain. The DNA reads as follows: TGTGCCAGCAGCTCCCCGACCGCTACGTACACCGGGGAGCTGTTTTTT. Translation gives CASSSPTATYTGELFF.